One sample yielded the 10 T cell receptor beta chains listed below, sequenced in a study of shared clonotypes between healthy human individuals. Produced via immunoSEQ multiplex PCR; TCRdb's table is partial and in-frame only. The repertoire holds approximately 940,000 clones, with 60% to 85% as singletons. The sample was memory CD4+ T cells sorted from blood. Documented subset: CD45RA-negative fraction. These receptors were taken from a man younger than 35 in good health.

This clone was seen a handful of times. The CDR3 protein is CASSITPVTFNEQFF. Here the CDR3 DNA reads TGTGCCAGTAGTATTACACCCGTTACCTTCAATGAGCAGTTCTTC. V usage is TRBV19 and J usage is TRBJ2-1, with D unclear. The germline V gene encodes CDR1 LNHDA and CDR2 SQIVND (reference sequence). This CDR3 has 15 residues. Trimming shortened V by 3 bases and J by 6 bases, and 15 bases separated the two germline ends. The full variable domain, rest sourced from reference TRBV19 and TRBJ2-1, is DGGITQSPKYLFRKEGQNVTLSCEQNLNHDAMYWYRQDPGQGLRLIYYSQIVNDFQKGDIAEGYSVSREKKESFPLTVTSAQKNPTAFYLCASSITPVTFNEQFFGPGTRLTVL.

This clone occurred a few times. V is TRBV9 and J is TRBJ1-4, with D perhaps matching TRBD1 (5 bases). The CDR3 spans 16 residues. Germline V CDR1 and CDR2: SGDLS, YYNGEE. Between the trimmed V and J ends, which lost 4 bases and 8 bases, there was a span of 21 bases. CDR3 sequence (DNA): TGTGCCAGCAGCCTCAGCCCGGGACTTCGGGGAGAAAAACTGTTTTTT. Translation: CASSLSPGLRGEKLFF.

The chain is built from TRBV19 and TRBJ1-5, with no clear D. The CDR3 runs 15 residues. Trimming removed 3 bases from V and 2 bases from J, with 11 bases in between. Germline loops: CDR1 LNHDA, CDR2 SQIVND (reference sequence). CDR3 coding DNA: TGTGCCAGTAGTATTAACGGGTTGGGCAATCAGCCCCAGCATTTT. This gives the protein CASSINGLGNQPQHF.

The CDR3 here is CASSLSGTVATSTYF. As DNA, the CDR3 is TGCGCCAGCAGCCTATCCGGGACAGTAGCTACGAGTACGTACTTC. The chain has TRBV5-1 and TRBJ2-7; 7 nucleotides align to TRBD1. CDR1 and CDR2 from the germline V gene are SGHRS and YFSETQ. This CDR3 has 15 amino acids. J lost 12 bases, V lost 4 bases, and 19 bases had no gene match. Variable domain in full (rest from reference TRBV5-1 and TRBJ2-7): KAGVTQTPRYLIKTRGQQVTLSCSPISGHRSVSWYQQTPGQGLQFLFEYFSETQRNKGNFPGRFSGRQFSNSRSEMNVSTLELGDSALYLCASSLSGTVATSTYFGPGTRLTVT.

As for this clone: Other DNA sequences in this sample translate to the same CDR3. V and J are TRBV7-8 and TRBJ1-6, with D possibly being TRBD1 (6 bases). V gave up 3 bases and J gave up 7 bases, with 10 bases separating them. Germline V gene sequence: CDR1 SGHVS, CDR2 FQNEAQ. The CDR3 runs 14 residues. The chain's CDR3 is CASSLGAGNSPLHF. The DNA of the CDR3 is TGTGCCAGCAGCTTGGGGGCAGGGAATTCACCCCTCCACTTT.

The gene calls are TRBV9 and TRBJ2-2; D gene unclear. This CDR3 region has 14 residues. V lost 4 bases and J 3 bases, leaving 10 bases between the germline ends. Germline V gives CDR1 SGDLS, CDR2 YYNGEE. The CDR3 reads CASSLRAYTGELFF. In DNA, the CDR3 is TGTGCCAGCAGCCTAAGGGCCTACACCGGGGAGCTGTTTTTT.

With regard to this clone: This may be a read error: a much more frequent sequence differs by one nucleotide. The chain joins TRBV11-2 to TRBJ2-3, with D unresolved. From germline, CDR1 is SGHAT and CDR2 FQNNGV. The CDR3 has 11 amino acids. V was cut by 6 bases and J by 1 base, with 2 bases left in between. This CDR3 reads CASRGTDTQYF. The CDR3 bases are TGTGCCAGCAGGGGCACAGATACGCAGTATTTT. Supplemented by reference TRBV11-2 and TRBJ2-3, the full variable domain reads EAGVAQSPRYKIIEKRQSVAFWCNPISGHATLYWYQQILGQGPKLLIQFQNNGVVDDSQLPKDRFSAERLKGVDSTLKIQPAKLEDSAVYLCASRGTDTQYFGPGTRLTVL.

In its sample, this clone was seen a few times. The J gene is TRBJ1-2, the V gene TRBV4-2; D uncertain. The V end lost 7 bases, the J end lost 2 bases, and 20 bases lay between the germline ends. From germline, CDR1 is LGHNA and CDR2 YNFKEQ. The CDR3 sequence is 16 residues long. CDR3 sequence: CASTISATTENYGYTF. The CDR3 DNA follows: TGTGCCAGCACCATCTCTGCAACGACGGAGAACTATGGCTACACCTTC.

This clone was seen a handful of times. The rearrangement uses TRBV6-1 and TRBJ1-6; the D is unclear. Per germline, CDR1 MNHNS and CDR2 SASEGT. V lost 2 bases and J 7 bases, leaving 9 bases between the germline ends. There are 14 residues in the CDR3. CDR3 bases: TGTGCCAGCAGTGAAATCCGGGAAAATTCACCCCTCCACTTT. Its protein is CASSEIRENSPLHF.

The sample holds a few counts of this clone. The V and J genes are TRBV6-1 and TRBJ2-3; 10 nucleotides match TRBD2. Germline assignment: CDR1 MNHNS and CDR2 SASEGT. The CDR3 sequence is 20 residues long. Germline trimming cut 2 bases from V and 0 bases from J; bases unmatched to any gene: 14. As DNA, the CDR3 is TGTGCCAGCAGTGAACGGGCTAGCGGGAGAGGCGGTCGTAGCACAGATACGCAGTATTTT. Protein product: CASSERASGRGGRSTDTQYF.